This T cell receptor beta chain was profiled in a study of blood T cell repertoires in COVID-19 (TCRdb year 2020). Turning to the overall study: The collaborator samples originated in the United States, Italy and Spain and spanned the acute and convalescent phases of COVID-19. The repertoires were released in a freely available public database intended as a resource for research on the immune response to SARS-CoV-2. Where HLA class I and class II types were available, the types were taken from metadata supplied by the sample provider, not from assay-based typing. Samples came from the ongoing ImmuneRACE study (first 160 participants) plus 1,254 subjects from 6 global collaborators. A de-identified subject ID, COVID-19 status, age in years and sex were almost always included in the sample metadata. Deeply sampled blood TCRbeta repertoires from subjects exposed to, actively infected with, or recovered from COVID-19 were included in the dataset. The prospective study material was composed of cDNA or gDNA derived from T cells, B-cell-depleted T cells, or PBMCs. General conclusions and limits of the study: How much clinical and demographic metadata was included differed by source and by participant, and the metadata was provided uncurated.

TCRbeta CDR3 regions were amplified from genomic DNA by means of the immunoSEQ Assay, a bias-controlled multiplex PCR. Concerning the study's data processing: The number of nucleated cells in each sample was estimated by amplification of reference gene primers within the assay. Sequence reads were collapsed and filtered to measure the absolute abundance of every unique TCRbeta CDR3 rearrangement. For each sample, productive Simpson clonality was calculated as the square root of Simpson's diversity index over productive rearrangements. Imported from immuneACCESS, the table was reduced by TCRdb to in-frame sequences with V and J called. These copies leave out some clones; in studies compared against another copy, an unresolved V gene accounts for under half, and the cause of the remainder is not known. That table is the source of V, J and clone size, and D and trimming were worked out from the DNA. Recorded for this sample are around 80,000 clones; roughly 80% of them occurred a single time. The biggest ten clones account for 4% to 6% of the sample.

Whole blood was collected in K2EDTA tubes by collaborating institutions according to the institutions' own protocols. For TCRbeta analysis, collaborators shipped samples as frozen whole blood, isolated PBMCs, or DNA extracted from either of those sample types. The CDR3 contains 14 residues, cysteine and phenylalanine counted. The retained sequence is limited to the CDR3, 42 bases, with the frame set at the first base. Trimming costs V 4 bases and J 9 bases, and their ends lie 18 bases apart. CDR1 SGHTA and CDR2 FQGNSA were looked up in the germline V gene. Notes on this clone: This receptor's antigen is unknown. No base qualities exist here, and no much larger clone lies one base off it.

This clonotype was sampled from a woman between 65 and 79 years old with acute or convalescent COVID-19. The sequence is built from TRBV7-2 and TRBJ2-5; the D segment cannot be called with confidence. Sequencing input: peripheral blood. The DNA sequence follows: TGTGCCAGCAGCTACGAGTTAGCCCAAAAGGCCCAGTACTTC. Its amino acids are CASSYELAQKAQYF.